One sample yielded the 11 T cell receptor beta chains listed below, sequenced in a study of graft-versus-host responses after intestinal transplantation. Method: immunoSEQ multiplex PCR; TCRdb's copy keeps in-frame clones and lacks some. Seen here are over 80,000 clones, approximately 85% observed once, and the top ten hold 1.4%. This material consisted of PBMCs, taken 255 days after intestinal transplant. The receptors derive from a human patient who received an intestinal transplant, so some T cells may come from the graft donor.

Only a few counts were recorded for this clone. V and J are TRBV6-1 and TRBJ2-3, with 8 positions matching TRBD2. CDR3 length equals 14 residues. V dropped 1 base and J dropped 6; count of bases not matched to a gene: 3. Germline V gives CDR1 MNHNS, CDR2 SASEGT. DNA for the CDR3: TGTGCCAGCAGTGAAGGGTCGGGAGGGGATACGCAGTATTTT. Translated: CASSEGSGGDTQYF.

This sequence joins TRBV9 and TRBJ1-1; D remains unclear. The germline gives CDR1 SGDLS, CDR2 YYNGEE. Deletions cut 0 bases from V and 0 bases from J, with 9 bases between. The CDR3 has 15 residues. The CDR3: CASSVAAEMNTEAFF. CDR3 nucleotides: TGTGCCAGCAGCGTAGCGGCAGAGATGAACACTGAAGCTTTCTTT.

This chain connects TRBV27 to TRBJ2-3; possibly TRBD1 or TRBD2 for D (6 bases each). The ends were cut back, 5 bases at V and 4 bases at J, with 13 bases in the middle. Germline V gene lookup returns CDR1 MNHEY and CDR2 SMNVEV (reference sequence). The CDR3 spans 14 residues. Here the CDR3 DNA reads TGTGCCAGCAGTCAGGGGAGGTTCCCAGATACGCAGTATTTT. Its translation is CASSQGRFPDTQYF.

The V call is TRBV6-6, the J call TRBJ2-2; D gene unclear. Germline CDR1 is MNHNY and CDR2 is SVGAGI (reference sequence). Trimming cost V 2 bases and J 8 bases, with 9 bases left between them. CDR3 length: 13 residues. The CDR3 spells CASSYLPRGELFF. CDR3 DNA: TGTGCCAGCAGTTACCTTCCGCGGGGGGAGCTGTTTTTT.

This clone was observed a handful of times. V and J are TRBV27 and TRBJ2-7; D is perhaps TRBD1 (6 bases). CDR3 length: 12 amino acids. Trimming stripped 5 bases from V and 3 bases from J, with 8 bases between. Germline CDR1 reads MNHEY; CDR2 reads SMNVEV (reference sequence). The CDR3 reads CASSIQGYEQYF. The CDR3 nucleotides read TGTGCCAGCAGTATACAGGGCTACGAGCAGTACTTC.

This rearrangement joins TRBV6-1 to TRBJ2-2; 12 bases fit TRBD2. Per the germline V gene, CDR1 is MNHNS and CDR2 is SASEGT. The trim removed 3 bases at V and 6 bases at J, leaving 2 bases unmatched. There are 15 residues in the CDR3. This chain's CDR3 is CASSDLAGGSGELFF. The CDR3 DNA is TGTGCCAGCAGTGACCTAGCGGGAGGGTCCGGGGAGCTGTTTTTT.

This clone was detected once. The chain's CDR3 is CAISEDGYF. In DNA form, the CDR3 reads TGTGCCATCAGTGAGGATGGGTACTTC. V and J are TRBV10-3 and TRBJ2-7; D remains ambiguous. The CDR3 runs to 9 residues. Germline CDR1 reads ENHRY; CDR2 reads SYGVKD. Trimming cost V 2 bases and J 12 bases, with 5 bases left between them.

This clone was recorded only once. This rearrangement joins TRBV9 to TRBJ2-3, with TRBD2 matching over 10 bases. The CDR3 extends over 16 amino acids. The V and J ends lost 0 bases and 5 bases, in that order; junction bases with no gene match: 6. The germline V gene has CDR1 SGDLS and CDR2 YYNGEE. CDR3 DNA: TGTGCCAGCAGCGTAGCTAGCGGGAGAGGGGGAGATACGCAGTATTTT. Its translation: CASSVASGRGGDTQYF.

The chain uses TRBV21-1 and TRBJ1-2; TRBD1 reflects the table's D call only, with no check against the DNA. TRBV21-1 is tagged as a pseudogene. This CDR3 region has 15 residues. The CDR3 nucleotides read TGTGCCAGCAGCCCCCATCTGCGACAGGCCTGGGACTACACCTTC. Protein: CASSPHLRQAWDYTF.

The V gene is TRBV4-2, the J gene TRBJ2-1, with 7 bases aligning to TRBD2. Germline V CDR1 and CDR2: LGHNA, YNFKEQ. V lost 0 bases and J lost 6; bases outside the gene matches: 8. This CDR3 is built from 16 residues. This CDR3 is CASSQEEGRAPNEQFF. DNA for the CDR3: TGTGCCAGCAGCCAAGAGGAAGGGAGGGCCCCCAATGAGCAGTTCTTC.

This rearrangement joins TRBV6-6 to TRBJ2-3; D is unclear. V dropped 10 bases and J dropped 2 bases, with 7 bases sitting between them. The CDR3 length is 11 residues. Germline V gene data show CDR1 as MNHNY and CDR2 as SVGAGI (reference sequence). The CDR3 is CANSFTDTQYF. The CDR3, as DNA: TGTGCCAACTCCTTCACAGATACGCAGTATTTT.